These 7 T cell receptor beta chains originate from one sample sequenced in a study of T cell changes during pregnancy in multiple sclerosis. Here immunoSEQ multiplex PCR was the method, and the copy in TCRdb shows in-frame clones only, minus some. The sample records tens of thousands of clones, approximately 86% being singletons. The material sequenced was peripheral blood, taken before pregnancy. These receptors were collected from a female donor with multiple sclerosis, enrolled in a pregnancy study.

The V call is TRBV28, the J call TRBJ1-2; D gene unclear. Per germline, CDR1 MDHEN and CDR2 SYDVKM. CDR3 length: 12 amino acids. Trimming pared 5 bases from V and 3 bases from J, leaving 7 bases between. CDR3 nucleotides: TGTGCCAGCAGTCTCTCCGACTATGGCTACACCTTC. Protein product: CASSLSDYGYTF.

The chain employs TRBV5-1 and TRBJ1-5; tentative D call: TRBD1 (5 bases). The CDR3 is made up of 15 amino acids. V lost 2 bases and J lost 0, with 9 bases in between. Germline values: CDR1 SGHRS, CDR2 YFSETQ. CDR3 region: CASSLTGDSNQPQHF. The CDR3 DNA sequence: TGCGCCAGCAGCTTAACGGGGGATAGCAATCAGCCCCAGCATTTT.

This chain connects TRBV7-2 to TRBJ2-2, with D tentatively TRBD2 (7 bases). Per germline, CDR1 SGHTA and CDR2 FQGNSA. The CDR3 is 17 amino acids. With 1 base removed from V and 7 bases from J, the gap between germline ends came to 19 bases. The chain's CDR3 is CASSLVVGGPGGGELFF. The CDR3 region has the DNA TGTGCCAGCAGCTTAGTGGTCGGGGGGCCAGGTGGCGGGGAGCTGTTTTTT.

CDR3 sequence: CASSLAGVLGGYTF. CDR3 bases: TGTGCCAGCAGTCTAGCGGGGGTTCTCGGTGGCTACACCTTC. The chain is built from TRBV28 and TRBJ1-2; D is possibly TRBD1 (5 bases). Germline CDR1 MDHEN, CDR2 SYDVKM. The CDR3 has 14 amino acids. The V end was cut by 5 bases, the J end by 7 bases, with 17 bases between.

This chain's CDR3 is CASTAPGIDGYTF. In DNA form, the CDR3 reads TGTGCCAGCACCGCCCCCGGGATCGATGGCTACACCTTC. The chain recombines TRBV2 with TRBJ1-2; D ambiguous. V lost 7 bases, J lost 6 bases, and 15 bases lay in between. Germline loops: CDR1 SNHLY, CDR2 FYNNEI. The CDR3 consists of 13 residues. The full variable domain, rest sourced from reference TRBV2 and TRBJ1-2, is EPEVTQTPSHQVTQMGQEVILRCVPISNHLYFYWYRQILGQKVEFLVSFYNNEISEKSEIFDDQFSVERPDGSNFTLKIRSTKLEDSAMYFCASTAPGIDGYTFGSGTRLTVV.

The chain couples TRBV29-1 to TRBJ2-5; TRBD2 matches at 12 bases. V shed 5 bases, J shed 5 bases, and the junction held 9 bases outside the gene matches. Per the germline V gene, CDR1 is SQVTM and CDR2 is ANQGSEA. This CDR3 has 15 amino acids. CDR3 in DNA: TGCAGCGTTACCCGGACTAGCGGGATAGGGGAGACCCAGTACTTC. It yields the protein CSVTRTSGIGETQYF.

The rearrangement uses TRBV20-1 and TRBJ1-2, with D possibly matching TRBD1 (5 bases). V was shortened by 3 bases and J by 8 bases, with 7 bases between the two germline ends. The CDR3 covers 10 residues. Germline CDR1 reads DFQATT; CDR2 reads SNEGSKA (reference sequence). The CDR3 sequence is CSASGAGYTF. For the CDR3, the DNA is TGCAGTGCTAGTGGGGCCGGCTACACCTTC.